The clone carrying this T cell receptor (beta chain) was detected only once. This entry is derived from a study of technical replicates of blood from a few donors. Profiling relied on immunoSEQ multiplex PCR, and the TCRdb table lists in-frame clones only, not all of them. The data show 45,000 to 60,000 clones, 91% seen once. In germline, CDR1 is SGHVS, CDR2 FNYEAQ. Trimming removed 1 base from V and 7 bases from J; junction bases left unmatched: 2. This CDR3 is built from 13 residues. The sample comprised PBMCs. V usage is TRBV7-6 and J usage is TRBJ1-1; the match to TRBD1 covers 8 bases. This TCR was recovered from a human donor in good health. Some clones in this sample may be carry-over from other donors' samples. CDR3 coding DNA: TGTGCCAGCAGCTTAGTGACAGGGGTTGAAGCTTTCTTT. Protein product: CASSLVTGVEAFF.